The 26 T cell receptor beta chains presented below share a single source sample, sequenced in a study of blood T cell repertoires in COVID-19. This table comes from immunoSEQ multiplex PCR, and its TCRdb copy is limited to in-frame clones, with some not included. The data show 200,000 to 250,000 clones, with around 80% seen just once and 2.9% held by the top ten. Sequencing was performed on peripheral blood. The source of these receptors is a man in his forties or fifties with active or convalescent COVID-19.

This clone was detected a few times. This chain joins TRBV10-3 and TRBJ1-2; 7 bases match TRBD1. Trimming removed 0 bases from V and 2 bases from J; junction bases left unmatched: 3. This CDR3 is built from 15 residues. Germline V CDR1 and CDR2: ENHRY, SYGVKD. The CDR3 here is CAISESRGSNYGYTF. Here the CDR3 DNA reads TGTGCCATCAGTGAGTCCAGGGGGTCAAACTATGGCTACACCTTC.

The chain recombines TRBV5-4 with TRBJ1-1, with TRBD1 as a possible D gene (6 bases). The CDR3 extends over 14 amino acids. Looked up from germline, CDR1 is SGHNT and CDR2 is YYREEE (reference sequence). Trimming cost V 4 bases and J 10 bases, with 20 bases left between them. CDR3 in amino acids: CASSRAPRGVGAFF. The CDR3 DNA follows: TGTGCCAGCAGCCGGGCTCCCAGGGGAGTTGGAGCTTTCTTT.

V is TRBV3-1 (or the pseudogene TRBV3-2) and J is TRBJ1-1, with TRBD1 identical over 12 bases. The CDR3 contains 12 residues. Germline V gene lookup returns CDR1 LGHDT and CDR2 YNNKEL (reference sequence). The J segment lost 8 bases and the V segment lost 6 bases, leaving 1 base of the junction unmatched. The CDR3 DNA sequence: TGTGCCAGCAGAGGGACAGGGGGCGAAGCTTTCTTT. Its translation: CASRGTGGEAFF.

The chain uses TRBV15 and TRBJ1-4; possible D gene TRBD1, 6 bases. The CDR3 extends over 16 amino acids. Trimming stripped 0 bases from V and 3 bases from J, with 11 bases between. CDR1 LNHNV and CDR2 YYDKDF come from the germline V gene (reference sequence). CDR3 region: CATSRDRYRANEKLFF. The DNA for the CDR3 is TGTGCCACCAGCAGAGATAGGTACAGGGCTAATGAAAAACTGTTTTTT.

This clone was recorded a few times. The chain employs TRBV19 and TRBJ1-1; 7 nucleotides agree with TRBD1. V was pared by 5 bases and J by 0 bases, with 18 bases of the junction left unmatched. This CDR3 region has 19 residues. Germline V CDR1 and CDR2: LNHDA, SQIVND (reference sequence). CDR3 amino acids: CASSVGWRAGGNMNTEAFF. CDR3 DNA sequence: TGTGCCAGTAGTGTTGGTTGGAGGGCAGGGGGAAATATGAACACTGAAGCTTTCTTT.

This chain joins TRBV19 and TRBJ1-5; TRBD1 aligns across 8 bases. Germline CDR1 reads LNHDA; CDR2 reads SQIVND (reference sequence). The CDR3 spans 15 residues. The V and J ends lost 2 bases and 2 bases, in that order; junction bases with no gene match: 2. CDR3 DNA: TGTGCCAGTAGTATAATGGGACAGGGCAATCAGCCCCAGCATTTT. The encoded protein is CASSIMGQGNQPQHF.

The chain has TRBV19 and TRBJ1-2, with 12 bases that match TRBD1. V shed 11 bases and J 5 bases; nucleotides not matched to a gene: 9. CDR3 length: 14 amino acids. From germline, CDR1 is LNHDA and CDR2 SQIVND (reference sequence). Here the CDR3 DNA reads TGTGCCTGTGGGGACAGGGGGCGCGGGTATGGCTACACCTTC. Its translation: CACGDRGRGYGYTF.

J is TRBJ2-7 and V is TRBV27; D possibly corresponds to TRBD1 (7 bases). Germline V CDR1 and CDR2: MNHEY, SMNVEV (reference sequence). The CDR3 covers 16 residues. V shed 4 bases and J shed 1 base, with 17 bases lying between them. The CDR3 DNA is TGTGCCAGCAGTTCCAGGGGGAGGTCTGAATCCTACGAGCAGTACTTC. Its protein product is CASSSRGRSESYEQYF.

The chain links TRBV5-1 to TRBJ1-6; D gene uncertain. Trimming removed 5 bases from V and 5 bases from J, with 8 bases in between. Germline CDR1 SGHRS, CDR2 YFSETQ. The CDR3 contains 13 residues. CDR3 coding DNA: TGCGCCAGCAGAGGGAGAGATAATTCACCCCTCCACTTT. This codes for CASRGRDNSPLHF.

The rearrangement joins TRBV4-1 to TRBJ1-2; 7 bases line up with TRBD1. The germline V gene encodes CDR1 MGHRA and CDR2 YSYEKL. This CDR3 is built from 14 residues. Unmatched junction bases numbered 4, after V lost 2 bases and J lost 4 bases. Here the CDR3 reads CASSQPGQSYGYTF. The DNA for the CDR3 is TGCGCCAGCAGCCAACCGGGACAGAGCTATGGCTACACCTTC.

There are a few counts of this clone. The rearrangement uses TRBV6-2 or TRBV6-3 and TRBJ2-3, with 7 positions matching TRBD1. Germline loops: CDR1 MNHEY, CDR2 SVGEGT. The CDR3 covers 12 residues. V lost 5 bases to trimming and J lost 11 bases; unmatched junction nucleotides: 7. CDR3 sequence reads: CASSRDSPKQYF. CDR3 in DNA: TGTGCCAGCAGTCGGGACAGTCCTAAGCAGTATTTT.

The chain couples TRBV5-4 to TRBJ1-2, with a weak D call TRBD1 (6 bases). Germline V gene data show CDR1 as SGHNT and CDR2 as YYREEE (reference sequence). The CDR3 is 13 amino acids. The germline V and J ends were trimmed by 5 bases and 6 bases, with 14 bases remaining between them. The CDR3 DNA reads TGTGCCAGCAGGCTCGGGGGGCGTGATGGCTACACCTTC. Its protein product is CASRLGGRDGYTF. Full variable domain (remainder filled in from reference TRBV5-4 and TRBJ1-2): ETGVTQSPTHLIKTRGQQVTLRCSSQSGHNTVSWYQQALGQGPQFIFQYYREEENGRGNFPPRFSGLQFPNYSSELNVNALELDDSALYLCASRLGGRDGYTFGSGTRLTVV.

The chain couples TRBV14 to TRBJ2-6; the D is unclear. The CDR3 totals 13 residues. From germline, CDR1 is SGHDN and CDR2 FVKESK. Trimming left V 4 bases short and J 4 bases short, with 5 bases between. Written as DNA, the CDR3 is TGTGCCAGCAGCCCCCTGGGGGCCAACGTCCTGACTTTC. This codes for CASSPLGANVLTF.

This clone was detected a few times. The chain couples TRBV6-5 to TRBJ1-1; the match to TRBD1 covers 7 bases. Germline V lookup: CDR1 MNHEY, CDR2 SVGAGI. The CDR3 has 14 residues. V dropped 6 bases and J dropped 6; count of bases not matched to a gene: 10. As DNA, the CDR3 is TGTGCCAGCAGCCGGGACCAGACAGGGCCTGAAGCTTTCTTT. Residues: CASSRDQTGPEAFF.

The rearrangement links TRBV5-1 to TRBJ2-7, with 9 bases identical to TRBD1. Unmatched junction bases numbered 4, after V lost 4 bases and J lost 5 bases. Germline V gene data show CDR1 as SGHRS and CDR2 as YFSETQ. CDR3 length: 13 amino acids. The CDR3 spells CASSRDRAHEQYF. CDR3 in DNA: TGCGCCAGCAGCCGGGACAGGGCCCACGAGCAGTACTTC.

The count of this clone is one. Additional DNA sequences in this sample encode the identical CDR3. V is TRBV7-9 and J is TRBJ2-7, with 11 bases lining up with TRBD2. The CDR3 is 14 amino acids. The germline V gene encodes CDR1 SEHNR and CDR2 FQNEAQ (reference sequence). Trimming cost V 5 bases and J 1 base; bases outside gene matches: 1. Written as DNA, the CDR3 is TGTGCCAGCAGCCGGACTAGCGGGTCCTACGAGCAGTACTTC. It translates to CASSRTSGSYEQYF.

The rearrangement joins TRBV7-9 to TRBJ1-5, with a possible D match to TRBD1 (6 bases). V lost 5 bases, J lost 4 bases, and 9 bases lay in between. The V gene's germline CDR1 is SEHNR and CDR2 FQNEAQ (reference sequence). The CDR3 has 13 amino acids. The CDR3 region has the DNA TGTGCCAGCAGCGGGACACTTAATCAGCCCCAGCATTTT. Residues: CASSGTLNQPQHF.

J is TRBJ2-5 and V is TRBV28, with D unclear. Germline values: CDR1 MDHEN, CDR2 SYDVKM. This CDR3 is 13 amino acids long. Trimming stripped 2 bases from V and 3 bases from J, with 7 bases between. CDR3 protein: CASSLNIKETQYF. CDR3 DNA: TGTGCCAGCAGTTTAAACATTAAAGAGACCCAGTACTTC.

This sequence joins TRBV7-2 and TRBJ2-3; D is unresolved. This CDR3 has 15 amino acids. Trimming removed 3 bases at V and 6 bases at J, with 16 bases between. Germline CDR1 SGHTA, CDR2 FQGNSA. CDR3 region: CASSFLTRTRDTQYF. CDR3 in DNA: TGTGCCAGCAGCTTTCTGACCCGCACGCGGGATACGCAGTATTTT.

This chain uses TRBV11-1 with TRBJ2-3; D is unresolved. Between the trimmed V and J ends, which lost 4 bases and 10 bases, there was a span of 12 bases. CDR3 length: 12 amino acids. The germline gives CDR1 SGHAT, CDR2 FQDESV (reference sequence). CDR3 protein: CASSSPAVSQYF. The DNA for the CDR3 is TGTGCCAGCAGCTCCCCGGCGGTTTCGCAGTATTTT.

The chain links TRBV11-2 to TRBJ2-7; D remains ambiguous. This CDR3 region has 15 residues. In germline, CDR1 is SGHAT, CDR2 FQNNGV. Deletions cut 0 bases from V and 0 bases from J, with 9 bases between. CDR3 coding DNA: TGTGCCAGCAGCTTAGACGGCGGAGTCTCCTACGAGCAGTACTTC. Its translation: CASSLDGGVSYEQYF.

This sequence joins TRBV6-6 and TRBJ2-7; 8 bases line up with TRBD1. The CDR3 covers 14 residues. Germline trimming cut 6 bases from V and 1 base from J; bases unmatched to any gene: 5. Germline V gene data show CDR1 as MNHNY and CDR2 as SVGAGI (reference sequence). For the CDR3, the DNA is TGTGCCAGCAGCTATCGGACAGGGTCCTACGAGCAGTACTTC. Encoded protein: CASSYRTGSYEQYF.

The table lists this clone with a few counts. This chain uses TRBV19 with TRBJ2-1; possibly TRBD2 for D (5 bases). CDR1 is LNHDA, CDR2 SQIVND, per germline (reference sequence). Trimming took 10 bases from V and 5 from J, leaving 24 bases between them. The CDR3 contains 16 residues. The CDR3 loop is CATAGGVGVGHNEQFF. The CDR3 DNA reads TGTGCCACCGCGGGTGGGGTGGGAGTCGGGCACAATGAGCAGTTCTTC.

This chain uses TRBV9 with TRBJ2-1; D unclear. This CDR3 comprises 13 residues. Germline loops: CDR1 SGDLS, CDR2 YYNGEE. V gave up 3 bases and J gave up 11 bases, with 15 bases separating them. The CDR3: CASSAVASGQQFF. The CDR3 DNA is TGTGCCAGCAGCGCAGTAGCCTCCGGCCAGCAGTTCTTC.

The rearrangement links TRBV6-5 to TRBJ1-4; maybe TRBD1 (6 bases). The V and J ends lost 5 bases and 0 bases respectively, with 7 bases between them. The CDR3 is 14 amino acids. Germline V gives CDR1 MNHEY, CDR2 SVGAGI. This CDR3 is CASSNRATNEKLFF. In DNA, the CDR3 is TGTGCCAGCAGTAACAGGGCAACTAATGAAAAACTGTTTTTT.

The J gene is TRBJ1-5, the V gene TRBV7-9, with D unclear. The V end lost 6 bases, the J end lost 4 bases, and 13 bases lay between the germline ends. Germline V CDR1 and CDR2: SEHNR, FQNEAQ (reference sequence). The CDR3 sequence is 14 residues long. CDR3 DNA sequence: TGTGCCAGCAGGCCGGACTCAACGAATCAGCCCCAGCATTTT. It yields the protein CASRPDSTNQPQHF.